This T cell receptor (beta chain) was found in a study of T cells after posttransplantation cyclophosphamide. Busulfan-fludarabine conditioning, marrow transplant, and cyclophosphamide on days +3 and +4 were administered. TCRdb's copy holds only in-frame clones and misses some; the assay was immunoSEQ multiplex PCR. The repertoire holds tens of thousands of clones, about 90% seen once, with around 10% in the top ten. With 7 bases removed from V and 3 bases from J, the gap between germline ends came to 13 bases. CDR3 size: 14 residues. From germline, CDR1 is MNHEY and CDR2 SMNVEV (reference sequence).

The chain carries TRBV27 and TRBJ2-1, with D possibly TRBD2 on 5 matching bases. The clonotype was recovered from a female patient between 25 and 45 years old who received an allogeneic stem cell transplant from an unrelated donor, was CMV-positive, and had no GVHD. A subset of T cells may come from the graft donor. The sample was PBMCs, taken after allogeneic stem cell transplant with posttransplant cyclophosphamide. CDR3 protein: CASKPSSLYNEQFF. DNA for the CDR3: TGTGCCAGCAAACCTAGCAGCCTCTACAATGAGCAGTTCTTC.